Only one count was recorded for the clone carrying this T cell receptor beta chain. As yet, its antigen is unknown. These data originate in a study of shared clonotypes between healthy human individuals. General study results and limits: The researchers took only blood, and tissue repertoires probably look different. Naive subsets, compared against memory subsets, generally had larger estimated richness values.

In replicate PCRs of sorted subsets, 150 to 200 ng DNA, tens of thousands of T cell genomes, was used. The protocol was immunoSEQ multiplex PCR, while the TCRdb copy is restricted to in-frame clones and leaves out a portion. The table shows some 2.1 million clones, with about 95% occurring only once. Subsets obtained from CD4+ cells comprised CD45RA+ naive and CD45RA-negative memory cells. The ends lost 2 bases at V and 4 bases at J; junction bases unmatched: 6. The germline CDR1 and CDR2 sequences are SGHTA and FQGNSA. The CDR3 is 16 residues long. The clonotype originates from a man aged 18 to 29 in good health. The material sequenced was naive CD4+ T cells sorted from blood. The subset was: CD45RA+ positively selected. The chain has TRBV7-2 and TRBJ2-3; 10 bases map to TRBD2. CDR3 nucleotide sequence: TGTGCCAGCAGCTTAAAGGCTAGCGGGAGCTCAGATACGCAGTATTTT. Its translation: CASSLKASGSSDTQYF.